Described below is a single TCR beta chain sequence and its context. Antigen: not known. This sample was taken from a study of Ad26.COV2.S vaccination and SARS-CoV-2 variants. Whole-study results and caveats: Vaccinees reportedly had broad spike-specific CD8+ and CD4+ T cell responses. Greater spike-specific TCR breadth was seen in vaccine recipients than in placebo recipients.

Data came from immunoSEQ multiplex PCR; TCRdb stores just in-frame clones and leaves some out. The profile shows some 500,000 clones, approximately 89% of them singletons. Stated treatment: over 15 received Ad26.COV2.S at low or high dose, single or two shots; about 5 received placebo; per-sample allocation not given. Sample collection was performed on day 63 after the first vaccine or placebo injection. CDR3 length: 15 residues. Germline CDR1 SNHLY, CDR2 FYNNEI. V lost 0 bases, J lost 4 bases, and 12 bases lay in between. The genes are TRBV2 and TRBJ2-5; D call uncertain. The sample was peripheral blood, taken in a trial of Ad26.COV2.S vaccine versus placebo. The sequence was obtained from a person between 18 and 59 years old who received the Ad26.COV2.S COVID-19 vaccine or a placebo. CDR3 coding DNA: TGTGCCAGCAGTGAAGCTGGGGTTAGGGCAGAGACCCAGTACTTC. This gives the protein CASSEAGVRAETQYF. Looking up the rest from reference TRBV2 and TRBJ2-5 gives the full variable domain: EPEVTQTPSHQVTQMGQEVILRCVPISNHLYFYWYRQILGQKVEFLVSFYNNEISEKSEIFDDQFSVERPDGSNFTLKIRSTKLEDSAMYFCASSEAGVRAETQYFGPGTRLLVL.